The 18 T cell receptor beta chains reported below all come from one sample, sequenced in a study of monozygotic twins with cystic fibrosis. Sequencing was performed with immunoSEQ multiplex PCR; in TCRdb, only in-frame clones are kept and a portion is missing. The sample contains about 14,000 clones, about 98% of which appear only once. Sequenced sample: blood. Receptors were obtained from a girl aged 2-9 years with cystic fibrosis.

The CDR3 here is CASSQDLMGELFF. The CDR3 DNA is TGCGCCAGCAGCCAAGATCTCATGGGGGAGCTGTTTTTT. The rearrangement joins TRBV4-3 to TRBJ2-2; D remains ambiguous. The CDR3 sequence is 13 residues long. CDR1 LGHNA and CDR2 YSLEER come from the germline V gene. V was cut by 0 bases and J by 8 bases, with 7 bases left in between.

The chain has TRBV4-1 and TRBJ2-3, with no clear D. Germline CDR1 is MGHRA and CDR2 is YSYEKL. Trimming pared 0 bases from V and 2 bases from J, leaving 12 bases between. This CDR3 is built from 16 residues. For the CDR3, the DNA is TGCGCCAGCAGCCAAGACCCTGCGCGTCCCACAGATACGCAGTATTTT. It codes for CASSQDPARPTDTQYF.

The chain employs TRBV2 and TRBJ2-7; tentative D call: TRBD2 (5 bases). Trimming cost V 8 bases and J 4 bases, with 15 bases left between them. From germline, CDR1 is SNHLY and CDR2 FYNNEI. The CDR3 extends over 13 amino acids. This chain's CDR3 is CASLGSPPYEQYF. For the CDR3, the DNA is TGTGCCAGCTTGGGGAGTCCGCCTTACGAGCAGTACTTC. Drawing the rest from reference TRBV2 and TRBJ2-7, the complete variable domain is EPEVTQTPSHQVTQMGQEVILRCVPISNHLYFYWYRQILGQKVEFLVSFYNNEISEKSEIFDDQFSVERPDGSNFTLKIRSTKLEDSAMYFCASLGSPPYEQYFGPGTRLTVT.

The chain has TRBV9 and TRBJ2-3; 9 nucleotides line up with TRBD1. The J segment lost 0 bases and the V segment lost 4 bases, leaving 6 bases of the junction unmatched. Germline V lookup: CDR1 SGDLS, CDR2 YYNGEE. This CDR3 spans 16 amino acids. CDR3 sequence: CASSRTGGASTDTQYF. In DNA, the CDR3 is TGTGCCAGCAGCCGCACAGGGGGCGCAAGCACAGATACGCAGTATTTT. The full variable domain, completed using reference TRBV9 and TRBJ2-3, is DSGVTQTPKHLITATGQRVTLRCSPRSGDLSVYWYQQSLDQGLQFLIQYYNGEERAKGNILERFSAQQFPDLHSELNLSSLELGDSALYFCASSRTGGASTDTQYFGPGTRLTVL.

V is TRBV15 and J is TRBJ1-4; D remains unclear. Germline CDR1 is LNHNV and CDR2 is YYDKDF (reference sequence). Trimming stripped 4 bases from V and 7 bases from J, with 7 bases between. The CDR3 is 12 residues long. CDR3 residues: CATSTRSEKLFF. CDR3 nucleotide sequence: TGTGCCACCAGCACCAGGTCTGAAAAACTGTTTTTT.

This rearrangement joins TRBV5-1 to TRBJ1-2; D is unclear. From germline, CDR1 is SGHRS and CDR2 YFSETQ. V lost 0 bases to trimming and J lost 6 bases, with 6 bases between them. The CDR3 has 12 amino acids. Here the CDR3 reads CASSLEYDGYTF. The CDR3 bases are TGCGCCAGCAGCTTGGAGTACGATGGCTACACCTTC.

The chain combines TRBV6-5 with TRBJ2-1, with 7 bases matching TRBD2. The germline V gene has CDR1 MNHEY and CDR2 SVGAGI. Trimming took 5 bases from V and 7 from J; bases not matched to a gene: 8. This CDR3 comprises 14 residues. The CDR3 region is CASSHGGRGNEQFF. CDR3 DNA: TGTGCCAGCAGTCACGGCGGGAGAGGGAATGAGCAGTTCTTC.

J is TRBJ1-2 and V is TRBV7-9; TRBD1 aligns across 8 bases. The J segment lost 6 bases and the V segment lost 5 bases, leaving 8 bases of the junction unmatched. The CDR3 totals 14 residues. Germline loops: CDR1 SEHNR, CDR2 FQNEAQ (reference sequence). Written as DNA, the CDR3 is TGTGCCAGCAGCCTTAGACAGGGGAAGAATGGCTACACCTTC. Residues: CASSLRQGKNGYTF. The whole variable domain, remainder taken from reference TRBV7-9 and TRBJ1-2, is DTGVSQNPRHKITKRGQNVTFRCDPISEHNRLYWYRQTLGQGPEFLTYFQNEAQLEKSRLLSDRFSAERPKGSFSTLEIQRTEQGDSAMYLCASSLRQGKNGYTFGSGTRLTVV.

The gene calls are TRBV5-4 and TRBJ2-3, with TRBD2 matching over 14 bases. Germline CDR1 is SGHNT and CDR2 is YYREEE (reference sequence). V gave up 3 bases and J gave up 3 bases; unmatched junction bases: 3. There are 16 residues in the CDR3. CDR3 sequence (DNA): TGTGCCAGCAGCTCGGGACTAGCGGGAGTTACAGATACGCAGTATTTT. As protein: CASSSGLAGVTDTQYF.

This chain uses TRBV5-4 with TRBJ2-5; the D gene is possibly TRBD2 (6 bases). This CDR3 is built from 11 residues. V lost 7 bases and J lost 10, with 14 bases in between. Germline V gives CDR1 SGHNT, CDR2 YYREEE (reference sequence). The CDR3 here is CASGINGGQYF. The CDR3 coding sequence is TGTGCCAGCGGCATAAACGGGGGCCAGTACTTC.

The chain carries TRBV11-2 and TRBJ2-1; D call uncertain. CDR1 and CDR2 from the germline V gene are SGHAT and FQNNGV. This CDR3 has 13 amino acids. Trimming removed 5 bases from V and 8 bases from J, with 13 bases in between. The CDR3 nucleotides are TGTGCCAGCAGCGCTGGCCCCCCTTATGAGCAGTTCTTC. Its translation: CASSAGPPYEQFF.

The sample holds one count of this clone. The CDR3 loop reads CASSWTSGSRLDEQFF. The CDR3 DNA sequence: TGCGCCAGCAGCTGGACTAGCGGGTCCCGCCTGGATGAGCAGTTCTTC. This rearrangement joins TRBV5-1 to TRBJ2-1; 11 bases fit TRBD2. With 3 bases clipped from V and 8 bases from J, the junction kept 10 bases outside the gene matches. The CDR3 runs to 16 residues. The germline V gene has CDR1 SGHRS and CDR2 YFSETQ.

The CDR3 sequence: CASSFSTGNYGYTF. CDR3 bases: TGTGCCAGCAGTTTCTCCACAGGGAACTATGGCTACACCTTC. J is TRBJ1-2 and V is TRBV27, with TRBD1 as a possible D gene (6 bases). CDR1 is MNHEY, CDR2 SMNVEV, per germline (reference sequence). Deletions cut 3 bases from V and 2 bases from J, with 10 bases between. This CDR3 region has 14 residues.

This clone has a single count. This chain connects TRBV28 to TRBJ1-4; 10 nucleotides align to TRBD1. Germline lookup yields CDR1 MDHEN and CDR2 SYDVKM. The CDR3 has 20 residues. The J segment lost 4 bases and the V segment lost 3 bases, leaving 17 bases of the junction unmatched. DNA for the CDR3: TGTGCCAGCAGTTTTAGAAAGGGCGAGGGACAGGGGACCCGTAATGAAAAACTGTTTTTT. Protein: CASSFRKGEGQGTRNEKLFF. The full variable domain, in which reference TRBV28 and TRBJ1-4 provide the parts outside the CDR3, is DVKVTQSSRYLVKRTGEKVFLECVQDMDHENMFWYRQDPGLGLRLIYFSYDVKMKEKGDIPEGYSVSREKKERFSLILESASTNQTSMYLCASSFRKGEGQGTRNEKLFFGSGTQLSVL.

The V call is TRBV27, the J call TRBJ1-2; D possibly corresponds to TRBD1 (5 bases). The CDR3 contains 14 residues. The ends were cut back, 3 bases at V and 4 bases at J, with 12 bases in the middle. Germline CDR1 is MNHEY and CDR2 is SMNVEV (reference sequence). The DNA for the CDR3 is TGTGCCAGCAGTTTTTCTGGGGGAAGCTATGGCTACACCTTC. Its translation: CASSFSGGSYGYTF.

The chain combines TRBV7-3 with TRBJ2-2; 9 nucleotides agree with TRBD2. The CDR3 consists of 15 residues. Germline V gene lookup returns CDR1 SGHTA and CDR2 FQGTGA. J gave up 6 bases and V 2 bases, and 4 bases lay outside the gene matches. This CDR3 is CASSLFAGGAGELFF. The DNA for the CDR3 is TGTGCCAGCAGCTTATTTGCGGGAGGGGCCGGGGAGCTGTTTTTT.

This clone was counted a single time. V gene TRBV6-5 combines with J gene TRBJ1-2; D not resolved. Germline V gene data show CDR1 as MNHEY and CDR2 as SVGAGI. This CDR3 region has 15 residues. The ends were cut back, 5 bases at V and 3 bases at J, with 16 bases in the middle. DNA for the CDR3: TGTGCCAGCAGTCCCCTTCAAGGCTGGGACTATGGCTACACCTTC. This codes for CASSPLQGWDYGYTF.

The chain combines TRBV10-3 with TRBJ1-5; 7 bases agree with TRBD1. Trimming at V came to 5 bases and at J to 7 bases, leaving 8 bases not matched to a gene. The V gene's germline CDR1 is ENHRY and CDR2 SYGVKD. This CDR3 contains 14 residues. The CDR3 nucleotides are TGTGCCATCAGTTATACAGGGGATCGACAGCCCCAGCATTTT. Its translation is CAISYTGDRQPQHF.